This T cell receptor (beta chain) was obtained from a study of PD-1 blockade in classical Hodgkin lymphoma. The patients all showed relapse after autologous stem cell transplantation, while their brentuximab vedotin exposure varied. Trimming took 4 bases from V and 9 from J, leaving 22 bases between them. CDR1 and CDR2 (germline): SGHTA, FQGNSA. CDR3 length equals 16 residues. The method was immunoSEQ multiplex PCR; TCRdb's version includes in-frame clones alone and lacks a portion of them. Found here are 10,000 to 13,000 clones, 75% of them singletons; the top ten hold about 37%. Specimen: peripheral blood mononuclear cells (PBMCs), collected at baseline. The J gene is TRBJ1-5, the V gene TRBV7-2; D is possibly TRBD1 (5 bases). The receptor was isolated from a human donor with classical Hodgkin lymphoma. CDR3 sequence: CASSSGPFRERAPQHF. The CDR3 DNA follows: TGTGCCAGCAGCTCAGGGCCCTTCAGGGAGAGGGCGCCCCAGCATTTT.